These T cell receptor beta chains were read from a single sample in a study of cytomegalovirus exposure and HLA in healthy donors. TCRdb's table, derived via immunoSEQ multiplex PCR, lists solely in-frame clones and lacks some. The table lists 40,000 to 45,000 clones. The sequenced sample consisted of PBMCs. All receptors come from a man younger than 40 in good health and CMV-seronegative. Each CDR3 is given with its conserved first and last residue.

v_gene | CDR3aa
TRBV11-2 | CARKLGLAYGYTF
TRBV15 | CATSSRQRETQYF
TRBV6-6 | CASSYSRGDGNTIYF
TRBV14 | CASPPVGVGDTEAFF
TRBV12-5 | CASGSRAGPTGELFF
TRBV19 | CASSIAASSYTQYF
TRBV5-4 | CASSWALAGDTGELFF
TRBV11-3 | CASSLGLNEQFF
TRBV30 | CAWSQARVTQYF
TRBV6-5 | CASSYNRLAGASQYF
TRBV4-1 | CASSRLGGTSTDTQYF
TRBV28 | CASRPQGEGEKLFF
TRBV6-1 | CAADSSYNEQFF
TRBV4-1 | CASSLWTSGSSYEQYF
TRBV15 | CATSVRDSGSPLHF
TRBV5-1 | CASREGDSKGDTQYF
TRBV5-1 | CASSLGGSTDTQYF
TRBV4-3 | CASSRDSSGNTIYF
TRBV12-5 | CASGGTGLGYTF
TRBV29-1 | CSVRYGSTGELFF
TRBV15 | CATSRDVLAGGTYEQYF
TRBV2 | CASRVRPDSYEQYF
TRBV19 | CASSTQRRANYGYTF
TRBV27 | CASSLVRSPNQPQHF
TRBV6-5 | CASRKQVGNTEAFF
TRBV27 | CASSQGFNQPQHF
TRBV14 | CASSQVVHSSYNSPLHF
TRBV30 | CAWGPRVARAYEQYF